This paragraph reports one T cell receptor beta chain. The germline CDR1 and CDR2 sequences are LGHNA and YSLEER. CDR3 size: 16 residues. V dropped 0 bases and J dropped 1 base, with 11 bases sitting between them. This entry comes from a study of shared clonotypes between healthy human individuals. All donors were Caucasian adults living in Nashville, Tennessee. With unsorted samples, genomic DNA was obtained from about 90 million PBMCs. Each unsorted PBMC replicate got 300 ng genomic DNA, around 30,000 genomes. Per the original data handling: ImmunoSEQ yielded junction-only sequences lacking quality scores, so filtering differed. TCRdb keeps only in-frame clones here, not all; method: immunoSEQ multiplex PCR. The V and J calls and clone size were taken over from that table, and D and trimming were inferred from the DNA. This table has approximately 460,000 clones, over 60% appearing once.

The sample consisted of PBMCs. This TCR was recovered from a woman in her thirties or forties in good health. Some clones in this sample may be carry-over from other donors' samples. The gene calls are TRBV4-3 and TRBJ2-3, with a tentative D call TRBD2 (6 bases). The CDR3 region has the DNA TGCGCCAGCAGCCAAGATTTCGGGGAGGGCACAGATACGCAGTATTTT. It codes for CASSQDFGEGTDTQYF.